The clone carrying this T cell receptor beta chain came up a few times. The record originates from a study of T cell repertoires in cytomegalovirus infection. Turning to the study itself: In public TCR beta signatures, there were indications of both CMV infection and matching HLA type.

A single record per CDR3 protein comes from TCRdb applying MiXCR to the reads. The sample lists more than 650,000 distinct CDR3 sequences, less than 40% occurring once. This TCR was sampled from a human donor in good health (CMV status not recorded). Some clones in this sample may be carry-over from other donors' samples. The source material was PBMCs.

The CDR3 bases are TGTGCCAGTAGACAGGGGGCCTACAATGAGCAGTTCTTC. This sequence encodes CASRQGAYNEQFF. The chain is built from TRBV19 and TRBJ2-1; 8 positions agree with TRBD1. The J segment lost 2 bases and the V segment lost 6 bases, leaving 0 bases of the junction unmatched. Germline CDR1 LNHDA, CDR2 SQIVND (reference sequence). The CDR3 length is 13 residues.